Each of the 8 T cell receptor beta chains below was sequenced from the same sample in a study of CD8 T cells in Susac syndrome. It was with random hexamers that roughly 0.45 to 1 ug RNA was reverse transcribed. A single record per CDR3 protein comes from TCRdb applying MiXCR to the immunoSEQ multiplex PCR reads. The table includes about 240,000 distinct CDR3 sequences, 90% to 97% detected once. The sample taken for sequencing was CD4+ T cells from PBMCs. These receptors originate from a human donor with Susac syndrome.

V usage is TRBV7-9 and J usage is TRBJ2-5; unclear D gene. Germline assignment: CDR1 SEHNR and CDR2 FQNEAQ (reference sequence). The V and J ends lost 5 bases and 0 bases respectively, with 13 bases between them. This CDR3 comprises 15 residues. In nucleotides, the CDR3 is TGTGCCAGCAGCCTCGGCGGCACCCACCAAGAGACCCAGTACTTC. Translation: CASSLGGTHQETQYF.

The rearrangement joins TRBV5-4 to TRBJ2-4; 11 bases are a match to TRBD2. V gave up 3 bases and J gave up 6 bases; unmatched junction bases: 5. The CDR3 has 15 amino acids. Germline V CDR1 and CDR2: SGHNT, YYREEE (reference sequence). CDR3 in DNA: TGTGCCAGCAGCTCCCCGGGACTAGCGGCAAACATTCAGTACTTC. Encoded protein: CASSSPGLAANIQYF.

This chain connects TRBV9 to TRBJ2-1; the match to TRBD2 covers 14 bases. The V segment lost 0 bases and the J segment 4 bases; nucleotides outside the gene matches: 3. CDR3 length: 17 amino acids. Germline CDR1 and CDR2: SGDLS and YYNGEE. CDR3 sequence reads: CASSVGTSGRTYNEQFF. The CDR3 coding sequence is TGTGCCAGCAGCGTAGGGACTAGCGGGAGGACATACAATGAGCAGTTCTTC. The whole variable domain, filled in from reference TRBV9 and TRBJ2-1, reads DSGVTQTPKHLITATGQRVTLRCSPRSGDLSVYWYQQSLDQGLQFLIQYYNGEERAKGNILERFSAQQFPDLHSELNLSSLELGDSALYFCASSVGTSGRTYNEQFFGPGTRLTVL.

The sample holds one count of this clonotype. The chain's CDR3 is CASIRGGAGNTIYF. For the CDR3, the DNA is TGTGCCAGCATTCGGGGGGGGGCTGGAAACACCATATATTTT. The genes are TRBV6-6 and TRBJ1-3, with D tentatively TRBD1 (5 bases). CDR3 length: 14 residues. V lost 7 bases, J lost 2 bases, and 12 bases lay in between. CDR1 MNHNY and CDR2 SVGAGI come from the germline V gene (reference sequence).

The chain is built from TRBV11-1 and TRBJ2-1; 9 nucleotides align to TRBD2. The V segment lost 0 bases and the J segment 2 bases; nucleotides outside the gene matches: 5. This CDR3 region has 17 residues. The germline CDR1 and CDR2 sequences are SGHAT and FQDESV (reference sequence). CDR3 nucleotide sequence: TGTGCCAGCAGCTTAGCGCCTAGCGGGACCCCCTACAATGAGCAGTTCTTC. Residues: CASSLAPSGTPYNEQFF.

The chain employs TRBV18 and TRBJ2-4; TRBD2 agrees at 10 bases. The CDR3 spans 18 residues. Germline CDR1 is KGHSH and CDR2 is LQKENI. V was clipped by 2 bases and J by 0 bases; unmatched bases: 7. CDR3 sequence reads: CASSPNLAGDLAKNIQYF. The CDR3 DNA sequence: TGTGCCAGCTCACCAAACCTAGCGGGAGACCTAGCCAAAAACATTCAGTACTTC.

J is TRBJ2-1 and V is TRBV29-1; weak D call: TRBD2 (6 bases). This CDR3 comprises 14 residues. CDR1 SQVTM and CDR2 ANQGSEA come from the germline V gene. V was cut by 7 bases and J by 0 bases, with 13 bases left in between. The chain's CDR3 is CSASSASSYNEQFF. CDR3 bases: TGCAGCGCGTCTAGCGCAAGCTCCTACAATGAGCAGTTCTTC.

The chain employs TRBV5-1 and TRBJ2-5, with TRBD2 matching 10 bases. V dropped 4 bases and J dropped 0; count of bases not matched to a gene: 6. The CDR3 spans 16 residues. CDR1 is SGHRS and CDR2 is YFSETQ in the germline V gene. The CDR3: CASSGGTSEYQETQYF. In DNA form, the CDR3 reads TGCGCCAGCAGCGGAGGGACTAGCGAGTACCAAGAGACCCAGTACTTC.